This TCR beta chain was captured in a study of identical twins' blood T cells. Across the whole study: About 50 million reads came from about twelve libraries, six alpha, six beta.

In the case of this clonotype: What it binds is unknown.

Using its own MiXCR run on the 5' RACE reads, TCRdb lists one record per CDR3 protein. Among 300,000 to 450,000 distinct CDR3 sequences listed, 28% were seen once. Study results and caveats: Shared CDR3 clonotype counts tracked mainly the product of cloneset sizes. Twins shared more top CDR3 clonotypes than unrelated donors did.

The TCR sequence derives from a woman aged 18 to 55 in good health. Specimen: PBMCs.

CDR3 sequence: CASSYGGRSEKLFF. CDR3 nucleotides: TGTGCCAGCAGTTACGGGGGCCGGAGTGAAAAACTGTTTTTT. V usage is TRBV6-5 and J usage is TRBJ1-4; a weak D match, TRBD1 (6 bases). The germline CDR1 and CDR2 sequences are MNHEY and SVGAGI. This CDR3 has 14 amino acids. Trimming took 2 bases from V and 7 from J, leaving 11 bases between them.